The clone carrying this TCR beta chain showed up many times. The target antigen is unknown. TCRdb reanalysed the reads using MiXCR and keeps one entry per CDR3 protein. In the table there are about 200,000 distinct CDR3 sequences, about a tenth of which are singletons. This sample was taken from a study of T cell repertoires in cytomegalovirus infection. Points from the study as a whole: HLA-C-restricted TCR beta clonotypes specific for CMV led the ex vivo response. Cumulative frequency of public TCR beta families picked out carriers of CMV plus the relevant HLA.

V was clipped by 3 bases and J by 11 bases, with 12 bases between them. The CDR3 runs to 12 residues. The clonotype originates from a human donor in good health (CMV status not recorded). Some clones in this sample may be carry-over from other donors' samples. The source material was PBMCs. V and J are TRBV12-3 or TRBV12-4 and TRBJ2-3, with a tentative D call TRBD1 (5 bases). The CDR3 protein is CASSFGQGRQYF. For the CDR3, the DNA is TGTGCCAGCAGTTTTGGGCAGGGAAGGCAGTATTTT.